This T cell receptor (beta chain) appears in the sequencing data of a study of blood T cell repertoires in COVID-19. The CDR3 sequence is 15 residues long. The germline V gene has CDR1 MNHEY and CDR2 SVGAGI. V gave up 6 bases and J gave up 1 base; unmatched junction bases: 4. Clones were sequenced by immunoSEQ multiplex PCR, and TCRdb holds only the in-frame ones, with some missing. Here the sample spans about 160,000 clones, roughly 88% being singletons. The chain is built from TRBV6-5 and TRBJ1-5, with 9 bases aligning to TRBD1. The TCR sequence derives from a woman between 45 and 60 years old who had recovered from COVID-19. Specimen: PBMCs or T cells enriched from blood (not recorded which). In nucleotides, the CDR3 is TGTGCCAGCAGGGACAGGGGTAGCAGCAATCAGCCCCAGCATTTT. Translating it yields CASRDRGSSNQPQHF.